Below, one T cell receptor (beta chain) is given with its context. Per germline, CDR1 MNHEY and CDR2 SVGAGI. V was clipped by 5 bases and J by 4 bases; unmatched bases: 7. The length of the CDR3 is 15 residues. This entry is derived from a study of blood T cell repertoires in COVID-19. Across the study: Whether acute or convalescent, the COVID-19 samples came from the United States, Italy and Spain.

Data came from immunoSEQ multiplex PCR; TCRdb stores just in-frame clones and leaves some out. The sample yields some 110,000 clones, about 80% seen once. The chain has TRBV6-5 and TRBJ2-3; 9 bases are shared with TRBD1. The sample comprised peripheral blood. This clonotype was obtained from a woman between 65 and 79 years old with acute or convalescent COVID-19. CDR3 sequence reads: CASSPWTGDPDTQYF. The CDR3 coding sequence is TGTGCCAGCAGTCCCTGGACAGGGGATCCAGATACGCAGTATTTT.